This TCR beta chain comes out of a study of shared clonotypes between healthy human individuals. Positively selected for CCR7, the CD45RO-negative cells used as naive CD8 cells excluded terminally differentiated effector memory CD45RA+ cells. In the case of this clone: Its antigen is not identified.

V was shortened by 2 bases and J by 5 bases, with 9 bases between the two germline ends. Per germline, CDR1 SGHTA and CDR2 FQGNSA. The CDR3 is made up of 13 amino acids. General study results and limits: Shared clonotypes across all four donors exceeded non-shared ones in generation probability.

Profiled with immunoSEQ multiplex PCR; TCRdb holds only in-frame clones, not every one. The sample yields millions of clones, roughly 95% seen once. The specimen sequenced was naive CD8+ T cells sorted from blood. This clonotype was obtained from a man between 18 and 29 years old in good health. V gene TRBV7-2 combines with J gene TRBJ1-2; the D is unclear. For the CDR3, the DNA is TGTGCCAGCAGCTTACCTGACGGGTATGGCTACACCTTC. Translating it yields CASSLPDGYGYTF.